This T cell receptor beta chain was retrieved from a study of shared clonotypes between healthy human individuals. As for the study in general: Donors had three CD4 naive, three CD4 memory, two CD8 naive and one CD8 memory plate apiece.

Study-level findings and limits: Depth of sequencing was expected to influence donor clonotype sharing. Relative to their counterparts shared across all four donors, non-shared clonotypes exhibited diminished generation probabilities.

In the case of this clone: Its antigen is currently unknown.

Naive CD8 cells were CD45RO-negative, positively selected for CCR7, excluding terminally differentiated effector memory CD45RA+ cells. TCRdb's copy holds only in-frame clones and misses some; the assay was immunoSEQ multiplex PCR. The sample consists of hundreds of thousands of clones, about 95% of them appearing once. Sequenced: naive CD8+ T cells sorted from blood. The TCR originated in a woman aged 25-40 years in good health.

The CDR3 DNA reads as TGCGCCAGCAGCTCGCACCCCGACAGGGTGGCCGAGCAGTACTTC. It encodes CASSSHPDRVAEQYF. The chain carries TRBV5-1 and TRBJ2-7, with 7 bases aligning to TRBD1. The CDR3 is made up of 15 amino acids. Germline-derived CDR1 and CDR2 are SGHRS and YFSETQ. The junction had 12 bases not matched to a gene; V was cut back by 3 bases and J by 6 bases. Looking up the rest from reference TRBV5-1 and TRBJ2-7 gives the full variable domain: KAGVTQTPRYLIKTRGQQVTLSCSPISGHRSVSWYQQTPGQGLQFLFEYFSETQRNKGNFPGRFSGRQFSNSRSEMNVSTLELGDSALYLCASSSHPDRVAEQYFGPGTRLTVT.